The 15 T cell receptor beta chains presented below share a single source sample, sequenced in a study of blood T cells in healthy people across ages. A second PCR of about 7 to 12 cycles used a sample-barcoded 5' primer and a J-beta primer mix. TCRdb re-called the 5' RACE reads through MiXCR, storing one row per CDR3 protein. Of 800,000 or so distinct CDR3 sequences listed, approximately 25% are singletons. The same sample was also used in a study of T cells of mothers and their children.

The material sequenced was blood. The receptors stem from a boy younger than 18 in good health.

This CDR3 reads CASSSRQGHTIYF. CDR3 coding DNA: TGTGCCAGCAGCTCGAGACAGGGTCACACCATATATTTT. This chain uses TRBV5-5 with TRBJ1-3, with 7 bases that match TRBD1. Germline CDR1 and CDR2: SGHKS and YYEKEE (reference sequence). The CDR3 loop spans 13 amino acids. The ends lost 3 bases at V and 8 bases at J; junction bases unmatched: 5.

This clonotype has more than one count but fewer than ten. J is TRBJ1-6 and V is TRBV4-3; D might be TRBD1 (5 bases). The CDR3 is 16 residues long. Deletions cut 0 bases from V and 6 bases from J, with 12 bases between. Germline CDR1 reads LGHNA; CDR2 reads YSLEER. CDR3 amino acids: CASSQDVGVVNSPLHF. CDR3 nucleotide sequence: TGCGCCAGCAGCCAAGATGTGGGGGTGGTTAATTCACCCCTCCACTTT.

J is TRBJ2-1 and V is TRBV2, with D perhaps TRBD2 (6 bases). Trimming stripped 8 bases from V and 1 base from J, with 18 bases between. The CDR3 runs 16 residues. From germline, CDR1 is SNHLY and CDR2 FYNNEI. CDR3 in amino acids: CASRMSSEGSYNEQFF. The CDR3 DNA follows: TGTGCCAGCCGTATGTCTAGCGAGGGTTCCTACAATGAGCAGTTCTTC.

This clonotype has more than one count but fewer than ten. The chain links TRBV18 to TRBJ2-1; D is uncertain. Trimming took 8 bases from V and 8 from J, leaving 13 bases between them. The CDR3 is 12 residues long. Germline-derived CDR1 and CDR2 are KGHSH and LQKENI. CDR3 amino acids: CASSPRRDEQFF. The CDR3 coding sequence is TGTGCCAGCAGCCCCCGACGAGATGAGCAGTTCTTC.

The chain is built from TRBV6-5 and TRBJ2-7; D remains unclear. Trimming took 9 bases from V and 3 from J, leaving 15 bases between them. Germline V lookup: CDR1 MNHEY, CDR2 SVGAGI. The length of the CDR3 is 13 residues. The CDR3, as DNA: TGTGCCAGTCGTGGAGCCGTGAACTACGAGCAGTACTTC. It specifies CASRGAVNYEQYF.

This clonotype was seen more than once but under ten times. The J gene is TRBJ2-5, the V gene TRBV7-9; D is perhaps TRBD2 (6 bases). Near its end, the DNA agrees better with TRBJ2-7, so the J call may be wrong. This CDR3 region has 15 residues. Germline V gene sequence: CDR1 SEHNR, CDR2 FQNEAQ (reference sequence). The CDR3 protein is CASSSPGLISYEQYF. In DNA form, the CDR3 reads TGTGCCAGCAGCTCACCGGGACTGATCTCCTACGAGCAGTACTTC.

The rearrangement joins TRBV5-1 to TRBJ2-4, with D possibly matching TRBD2 (5 bases). The CDR3 runs 17 residues. Trimming removed 4 bases from V and 1 base from J, with 18 bases in between. Germline V lookup: CDR1 SGHRS, CDR2 YFSETQ. CDR3 sequence reads: CASSVGYRGLAKNIQYF. CDR3 DNA sequence: TGCGCCAGCAGCGTAGGGTATCGGGGATTGGCCAAAAACATTCAGTACTTC.

The chain recombines TRBV11-2 with TRBJ2-7; 7 bases are shared with TRBD1. The V gene's germline CDR1 is SGHAT and CDR2 FQNNGV. The CDR3 is made up of 16 amino acids. With 5 bases clipped from V and 0 bases from J, the junction kept 10 bases outside the gene matches. The CDR3 bases are TGTGCCAGCAGCCCCCTCCCGGGACAGATCTCCTACGAGCAGTACTTC. Amino acids: CASSPLPGQISYEQYF.

The V gene is TRBV29-1, the J gene TRBJ2-5, with 12 bases identical to TRBD2. The J call may be in error: the DNA end matches TRBJ2-7 better. Germline V gene sequence: CDR1 SQVTM, CDR2 ANQGSEA. The CDR3 length is 14 residues. The CDR3 bases are TGCAGCGCCCTAGCGGGAGGGCCTTCCTACGAGCAGTACTTC. This translates into CSALAGGPSYEQYF.

The chain employs TRBV29-1 and TRBJ2-3; TRBD1 matches 7 bases. Germline assignment: CDR1 SQVTM and CDR2 ANQGSEA. The CDR3 runs 13 residues. The junction had 3 bases not matched to a gene; V was cut back by 6 bases and J by 0 bases. The CDR3 is CSVYRGSTDTQYF. CDR3 sequence (DNA): TGCAGCGTATACAGGGGAAGCACAGATACGCAGTATTTT.

This rearrangement joins TRBV13 to TRBJ1-5; 12 nucleotides agree with TRBD1. Trimming at V came to 0 bases and at J to 0 bases, leaving 6 bases not matched to a gene. Germline V CDR1 and CDR2: PRHDT, FYEKMQ (reference sequence). The CDR3 covers 19 residues. DNA for the CDR3: TGTGCCAGCAGCTTAGGGGGACAGGGGGCCCGGTATAGCAATCAGCCCCAGCATTTT. This translates into CASSLGGQGARYSNQPQHF.

This clonotype was seen at least ten times. The chain combines TRBV10-3 with TRBJ2-7; D gene unclear. Trimming cost V 3 bases and J 4 bases, with 16 bases left between them. Germline CDR1 reads ENHRY; CDR2 reads SYGVKD. This CDR3 region has 15 residues. For the CDR3, the DNA is TGTGCCATCAGTGACTTTGTCCGGGTCCCGTACGAGCAGTACTTC. Amino acid sequence: CAISDFVRVPYEQYF.

CDR3 in amino acids: CASSLSPPGTGTYEQYF. DNA for the CDR3: TGTGCCAGCAGCTTAAGTCCCCCCGGGACGGGGACCTACGAGCAGTACTTC. The genes are TRBV7-2 and TRBJ2-7; D may correspond to TRBD1 or TRBD2 (5 bases each). Trimming cost V 2 bases and J 2 bases, with 19 bases left between them. Germline lookup yields CDR1 SGHTA and CDR2 FQGNSA. This CDR3 spans 17 amino acids.

The gene calls are TRBV6-5 and TRBJ2-1, with a tentative D call TRBD2 (6 bases). The DNA matches TRBJ2-5 better at its end, which makes the J call doubtful. The CDR3 loop spans 15 amino acids. CDR1 and CDR2 from the germline V gene are MNHEY and SVGAGI. The CDR3 bases are TGTGCCAGCAGTTACTCTAGGGCGGGGAGGGAGACCCAGTACTTC. Amino acid sequence: CASSYSRAGRETQYF.

Details on this clonotype: Mismatch with germline at one junction end may stem from a read error. The V call is TRBV29-1, the J call TRBJ2-1, with D possibly TRBD2 on 5 matching bases. Germline values: CDR1 SQVTM, CDR2 ANQGSEA. This CDR3 comprises 14 residues. CDR3 sequence (DNA): TGCAGCGTTGAACCGCGGGCGGCCTACAATGGGCAGTTCTTC. This gives the protein CSVEPRAAYNGQFF.